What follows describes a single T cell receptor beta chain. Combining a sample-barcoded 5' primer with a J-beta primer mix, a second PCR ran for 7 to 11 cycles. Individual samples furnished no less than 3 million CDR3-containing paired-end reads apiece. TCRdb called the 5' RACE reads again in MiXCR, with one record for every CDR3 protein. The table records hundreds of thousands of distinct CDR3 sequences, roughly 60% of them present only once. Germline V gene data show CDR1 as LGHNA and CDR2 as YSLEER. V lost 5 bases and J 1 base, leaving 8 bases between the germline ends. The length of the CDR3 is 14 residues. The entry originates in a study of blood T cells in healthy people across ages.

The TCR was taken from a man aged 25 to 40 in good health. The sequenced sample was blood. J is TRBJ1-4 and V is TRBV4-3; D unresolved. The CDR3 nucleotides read TGCGCCAGCAGCTCAGGCGTAACTAATGAAAAACTGTTTTTT. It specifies CASSSGVTNEKLFF.